This TCR beta chain is drawn from a study of cytomegalovirus exposure and HLA in healthy donors (dated by TCRdb to about 2017). Background for the entire study: According to an earlier analysis of 587 of the donors, about 179 million T cells yielded 100 million or so unique TCR beta sequences and 276 Gb of sequence data. To study patterns of TCR occurrence, a later analysis re-analyzed previously published TCR beta repertoires from 666 donors and added high-resolution HLA genotyping. HLA typing included class I and class II loci at four-digit resolution. Roughly 300 gigabases of sequencing data and 70 million to 95 million unique TCR sequences made up an early release that covered nearly 650 HLA-typed donors. High-throughput TCR immunosequencing, statistical association of individual TCRs with disease status, and machine learning were combined to predict cytomegalovirus infection status. Of the 398 genotyped donors, 65% to 90% fell in the genetic ancestry cluster associated with self-reported Caucasian donors. A separate validation cohort of over 95 different subjects was used in addition to the approximately 700-subject first cohort. The study aimed to test whether signatures of past pathogen exposure could be identified by cataloging public T cell receptors. An earlier analysis of around 580 of the donors used high-throughput TCR beta sequencing to judge whether each TCR beta V gene segment behaved as functional or pseudogenic. Roughly five DR-DQ haplotypes were handled as single units for association and clustering because linkage in the cohort was strong. The study used immunosequencing to profile the T cell repertoires of approximately 650 subjects and linked those repertoires to cytomegalovirus serostatus. Donor age, sex, ethnicity and CMV serostatus were collected together with the repertoire data. In a later genetic analysis, genome-wide SNP genotypes for 398 of the 666 donors were used, and that subset was treated as a discovery cohort. The later analysis used no new phenotypic data to find candidate immune exposures, relying instead on TCR beta sequences and their occurrence across donors. Among about 360 genotyped donors of the cohort, an average of about 240,000 unique TCR beta nucleotide sequences were sequenced per donor, approximately 20% of them non-productive. All discovery cohort repertoires had been generated using a single sequencing platform. The number of typed donors differed by locus: about 620-640 for A, B, C, DRB1 and DQB1; approximately 540 for DQA1; roughly 600 for DPA1; and 400 to 480 for DPB1.

Including cysteine and phenylalanine, the CDR3 has 15 amino acids. The retained sequence is limited to the CDR3, 45 bases, with the frame set at the first base. The germline V gene (reference sequence) gives CDR1 as WNHNN and CDR2 as SYGVQD. V sheds 3 bases and J sheds 15 bases, leaving 24 bases between their ends. In total, about 650 healthy bone marrow donors made up the cohort. Cohort members were all nominally healthy when sampled, although unrecorded immune exposures were likely present. The donor tested CMV seropositive, placing the donor among the 250 to 350 seropositive members of the cohort. A peripheral blood sample was collected from each donor, and TCR beta sequencing was performed on peripheral blood mononuclear cells. The Qiagen DNeasy Blood Extraction Kit was used to extract genomic DNA from the blood cell samples. General conclusions and limits of the study: HLA typing was unavailable for some donors at each locus, so association tests used only the typed subset. A later analysis found that HLA-associated TCR beta chains were more clonally expanded and had lower generation probabilities than equally common non-associated chains. In vitro tests confirmed that three of the cytomegalovirus-associated TCR beta chains recognize cytomegalovirus antigens. A later analysis associated 16,951 TCR beta sequences with specific HLA alleles at a false discovery rate of 0.05. A further reported finding was that TCR beta sequences accurately predicted the HLA-A and HLA-B alleles for most subjects in the first cohort. Immune exposure information for the cohort was limited to CMV serostatus. Most CMV-associated TCR beta chains appeared to be HLA-restricted in a later analysis, and the HLA associations seemed to be driven largely by CMV exposure. According to a later analysis, parvovirus B19, influenza, CMV and Epstein-Barr virus appeared linked to several top co-occurrence clusters. An association between a missense DCLRE1C variant and V-gene and J-gene trimming of TCR beta chains was found in a later genetic analysis and replicated in an independent cohort. Broadly in line with IMGT annotations, most TCR beta V segments showed up in productive rearrangements about 87% or about 30% of the time in an earlier analysis of several hundred of the donors. When HLA alleles, especially DR and DQ, strongly co-occurred, TCR associations were difficult to assign to individual alleles. Because counts were too low, more than 15 rarely observed V segments, including chromosome 9 orphons, were left out of the earlier analysis of approximately 500 of the donors. Sequencing depth was assumed to be roughly uniform across donors in the presence/absence analyses, though that assumption may not hold. The sequencing pipeline was judged likely to have produced a cluster of highly shared sequence variants as a technical artifact. The authors suggested that the approach could potentially be extended to other disease states and immunological phenotypes. In a later analysis, TCR association rates were found to vary across HLA loci, with the most associated TCRs seen for DRB1 alleles and the fewest for HLA-C alleles. The 87-base-pair reads could not distinguish some IMGT-functional V segments, including TRBV6-2 and TRBV6-3, so those segments were excluded. Compared with the roughly 670-donor mean, donors in an Asian-associated ancestry cluster had fewer N-insertions in productive TCRs, according to a later genetic analysis. While some public TCRs were present in many individuals, most TCR sequences turned up only very rarely across donors. Correlated functional status among segregating V segments might be attributable to linkage disequilibrium, but an unknown experimental factor could not be ruled out. A total of 150 to 200 TCR beta chains were listed by the study as associated with cytomegalovirus. The classifier was reported to diagnose cytomegalovirus status with high specificity and sensitivity in both the original cohort and the validation cohort. In this cohort, only TCR beta chains were sequenced, and detectable features were limited by the absence of alpha or paired-chain data.

Turning to this clone: Its cognate antigen has yet to be identified. No base quality values were provided; no much bigger clone lies one nucleotide off.

Preparation of the library involved the immunoSEQ multiplex PCR assay. For the multiplex PCR, a mixture combining 60 forward primers for TCR Vbeta segments and 13 reverse primers for TCR Jbeta segments was used. The CDR3 region of rearranged TCR beta genes was amplified from genomic DNA with a multiplex PCR assay. The Illumina HiSeq System was used to sequence the amplified TCR beta libraries as 87-base-pair reads. The source study handled its data this way. A later analysis counted around 72 million unique TCR beta chains across the 690 or so repertoires, and roughly 10 million of these chains were shared by at least two donors. A nearest-neighbor algorithm error-corrected the raw reads and collapsed the reads into unique sequences, merging closely related sequences to remove PCR and sequencing errors. Alignment of CDR3 sequences to IMGT reference sequences was used to assign V, D and J gene segments. For a sequence to be retained, a match of at least six nucleotides to both a V gene segment and a J gene segment was required. A rearrangement counted as productive if the CDR3 had no stop codons and remained in frame with V and J, and every other rearrangement counted as non-productive. CDR3 was defined according to IMGT convention as the region running from the second conserved V-encoded cysteine to the conserved J-encoded phenylalanine. The earlier analysis of about 560 of the donors excluded any sequence lacking an unambiguous match to a single V gene segment. In an earlier analysis of approximately 590 of the donors, V segments were called functional above 56.7% productive rearrangements and were called segregating when the between-donor standard deviation exceeded 5%. A statistical classification framework was developed to diagnose cytomegalovirus status using the catalog of TCR beta chain sequences. In a later analysis, TCR nucleotide sequences were compared against IMGT/GENE-DB human TR gene sequences so that V and J genes could be assigned. Using the TCRdist pipeline, a later analysis assigned CDR3 sequences along with most-parsimonious VDJ recombination scenarios. A later analysis defined each TCR beta chain by its CDR3 amino acid sequence plus V-gene family, and excluded reads lacking a unique V-gene family. A later analysis removed 592 highly shared, low-generation-probability nucleotide sequences to deal with suspected cross-contamination and a sequencing artifact. In a later analysis, a clonal expansion index was calculated for each public chain from normalized within-repertoire ranks of inferred template counts. In a later analysis, generation probabilities were computed using a VDJ recombination model fitted to out-of-frame rearrangements, and the results were checked against IGoR. Hypergeometric tests were used in a later analysis to score TCR-TCR, TCR-HLA and TCR-CMV co-occurrence, with a repertoire-size bias correction applied to the TCR pairs. To estimate false discovery rates, a later analysis permuted the HLA or CMV assignments 20 times. A later analysis grouped co-occurring TCRs with DBSCAN, adding TCRdist sequence similarity when clustering within HLA-allele-positive subsets. Co-occurrence clustering excluded repertoires with fewer than 30,000 or more than 120,000 public chains, plus five with anomalous nucleotide sharing. TCRdb took over this immuneACCESS table, retaining in-frame rearrangements with V and J assigned. Such tables are incomplete; in checked studies, under half of the missing clones stem from an unresolved V gene, and the remainder is unexplained. The V and J calls and clone size are taken from that table; D and trimming were inferred from the DNA. Present in this sample are approximately 170,000 clones, roughly 79% of which were seen just once. The ten largest clones capture 5.5% to 7.5% of the sample.

This TCR was sampled from a woman aged 40-49 years in good health and CMV-seropositive. The sequenced sample was PBMCs. The chain is made from TRBV10-1 and TRBJ2-1; TRBD1 is perhaps the D gene, given 6 matching bases. CDR3 protein: CASSDPGQPLQLLFF. Here is the DNA: TGCGCCAGCAGTGACCCCGGACAGCCGTTACAACTCTTGTTCTTC.